There are many counts of the clone carrying this T cell receptor (beta chain). The antigen is not known. Trimming took 5 bases from V and 4 from J; bases not matched to a gene: 3. In germline, CDR1 is SGHAT, CDR2 FQNNGV. The CDR3 has 13 amino acids. This entry is derived from a study of identical twins. TCRdb re-derived calls from the 5' RACE reads in MiXCR, one entry per CDR3 protein. There are roughly 710,000 distinct CDR3 sequences in the sample; 5.5% to 7.5% occur only once, and approximately 1.6% lies in the top ten. Study results and caveats: Model-predicted out-of-frame TCR alpha sharing fell below observed values in monozygotic twins.

The donor group consisted entirely of healthy Caucasians. The V call is TRBV11-2, the J call TRBJ2-5, with 8 bases that match TRBD1. The source is a man between 18 and 29 years old in good health. The specimen sequenced was naive T cells sorted from blood. Written as DNA, the CDR3 is TGTGCCAGCAGCGACAGGGGTGGAGAGACCCAGTACTTC. Its translation is CASSDRGGETQYF. The full variable domain, its missing parts supplied by reference TRBV11-2 and TRBJ2-5, is EAGVAQSPRYKIIEKRQSVAFWCNPISGHATLYWYQQILGQGPKLLIQFQNNGVVDDSQLPKDRFSAERLKGVDSTLKIQPAKLEDSAVYLCASSDRGGETQYFGPGTRLLVL.